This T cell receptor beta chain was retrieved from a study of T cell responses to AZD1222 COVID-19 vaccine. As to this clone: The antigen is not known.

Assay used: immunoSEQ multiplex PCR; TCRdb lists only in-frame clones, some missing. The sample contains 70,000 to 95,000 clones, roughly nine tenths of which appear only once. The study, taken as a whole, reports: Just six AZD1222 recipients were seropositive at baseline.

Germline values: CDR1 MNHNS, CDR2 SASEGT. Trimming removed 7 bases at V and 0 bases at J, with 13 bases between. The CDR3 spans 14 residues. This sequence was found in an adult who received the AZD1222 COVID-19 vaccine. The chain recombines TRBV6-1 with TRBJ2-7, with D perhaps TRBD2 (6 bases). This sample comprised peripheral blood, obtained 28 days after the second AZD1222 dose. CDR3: CASTDSGSSYEQYF. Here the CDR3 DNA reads TGTGCCAGCACCGATAGCGGAAGCTCCTACGAGCAGTACTTC.